A single sample gave rise to the 9 T cell receptor beta chains below, sequenced in a study of shared clonotypes between healthy human individuals. Clones were read by immunoSEQ multiplex PCR, and TCRdb kept only the in-frame ones, dropping some. The data contain around 2.5 million clones, over 85% of them singletons. Sequenced material: naive CD4+ T cells from PBMCs. Specified subset: CD45RA+ positively selected. The receptors come from a man aged 18 to 30 in good health. Some clones in this sample may be carry-over from other donors' samples.

The chain has TRBV5-6 and TRBJ1-6, with D tentatively TRBD1 (6 bases). The CDR3 spans 12 residues. Trimming stripped 2 bases from V and 19 bases from J, with 16 bases between. CDR1 is SGHDT, CDR2 YYEEEE, per germline. CDR3 nucleotides: TGTGCCAGCAGCTTTGGACAGAGCGGAGCTCACTTT. Its translation is CASSFGQSGAHF.

The chain joins TRBV7-3 to TRBJ2-3; 8 nucleotides align to TRBD1. V shed 0 bases, J shed 3 bases, and the junction held 11 bases outside the gene matches. Per germline, CDR1 SGHTA and CDR2 FQGTGA. This CDR3 spans 18 amino acids. CDR3 amino acids: CASSLTFGQGARTDTQYF. The CDR3 DNA is TGTGCCAGCAGCTTAACGTTTGGGCAGGGGGCTCGAACAGATACGCAGTATTTT.

Here the CDR3 reads CASSQDLLGGSGPIRPQHF. Here the CDR3 DNA reads TGCGCCAGCAGCCAAGACTTATTGGGGGGTTCGGGGCCAATCAGGCCCCAGCATTTT. The chain employs TRBV4-3 and TRBJ1-5; D may be TRBD1 (5 bases). Germline V gene data show CDR1 as LGHNA and CDR2 as YSLEER. CDR3 length: 19 residues. Trimming cost V 0 bases and J 9 bases, with 27 bases left between them.

The J gene is TRBJ2-7, the V gene TRBV28; tentative D call: TRBD2 (6 bases). The CDR3 consists of 17 residues. Per the germline V gene, CDR1 is MDHEN and CDR2 is SYDVKM. V was clipped by 7 bases and J by 0 bases, with 22 bases between them. DNA for the CDR3: TGTGCCAGCACCCCCGTCGGTCGCGGGGTGAGCTCCTACGAGCAGTACTTC. This gives the protein CASTPVGRGVSSYEQYF.

V is TRBV28 and J is TRBJ2-5; 11 bases are a match to TRBD2. Germline V CDR1 and CDR2: MDHEN, SYDVKM. The V segment lost 5 bases and the J segment 2 bases; nucleotides outside the gene matches: 7. This CDR3 comprises 16 residues. The CDR3 loop is CASSPGLADTQETQYF. CDR3 coding DNA: TGTGCCAGCAGTCCGGGACTAGCGGATACACAAGAGACCCAGTACTTC.

The gene calls are TRBV14 and TRBJ1-2; D ambiguous. CDR3 length: 15 amino acids. Germline V gene lookup returns CDR1 SGHDN and CDR2 FVKESK. Trimming left V 4 bases short and J 5 bases short, with 17 bases between. The CDR3 DNA reads TGTGCCAGCAGCCCCTTCCCCTCACGGGGATATGGCTACACCTTC. Protein product: CASSPFPSRGYGYTF. Using reference TRBV14 and TRBJ1-2 for the parts outside the CDR3, the full variable domain is EAGVTQFPSHSVIEKGQTVTLRCDPISGHDNLYWYRRVMGKEIKFLLHFVKESKQDESGMPNNRFLAERTGGTYSTLKVQPAELEDSGVYFCASSPFPSRGYGYTFGSGTRLTVV.

This clone has just one count. The V and J genes are TRBV2 and TRBJ2-2; tentative D call: TRBD2 (5 bases). This CDR3 comprises 16 residues. From germline, CDR1 is SNHLY and CDR2 FYNNEI. Trimming stripped 5 bases from V and 0 bases from J, with 13 bases between. CDR3 DNA sequence: TGTGCCAGCAGTAAGGAGGCACTCCCGAACACCGGGGAGCTGTTTTTT. Amino acid sequence: CASSKEALPNTGELFF.

V and J are TRBV6-5 and TRBJ1-2; TRBD1 is a possible D gene (5 bases). CDR3 length: 15 amino acids. Trimming removed 5 bases at V and 0 bases at J, with 13 bases between. Germline V lookup: CDR1 MNHEY, CDR2 SVGAGI. CDR3 sequence: CASSTLGQSNYGYTF. The CDR3 DNA is TGTGCCAGCAGTACCCTGGGGCAGTCTAACTATGGCTACACCTTC.

The V gene is TRBV15, the J gene TRBJ1-2; D not resolved. This CDR3 comprises 14 residues. V was trimmed by 1 base and J by 8 bases, leaving 14 bases between them. Germline CDR1 and CDR2: LNHNV and YYDKDF (reference sequence). CDR3 region: CATSRAPTVYGYTF. CDR3 in DNA: TGTGCCACCAGCAGAGCACCTACAGTGTACGGCTACACCTTC.